The entry that follows covers one T cell receptor beta chain sequence. What it binds is not known. The sample belongs to a study of cytomegalovirus exposure and HLA in healthy donors. Study-level points and caveats: The authors judged a highly shared variant cluster likely a sequencing artifact.

PCR amplification relied on 60 Vbeta primers (plus 13 Jbeta primers). Sequencing was performed with immunoSEQ multiplex PCR; in TCRdb, only in-frame clones are kept and a portion is missing. Among about 110,000 clones listed, approximately 80% were seen once. This clonotype was obtained from a man in his 60s in good health and CMV-seronegative. The sample taken for sequencing was PBMCs.

CDR3 residues: CASSLPTAGLLERLKGNTIYF. Here the CDR3 DNA reads TGTGCCAGCAGTTTACCCACGGCGGGCCTTTTAGAAAGACTGAAAGGAAACACCATATATTTT. The rearrangement joins TRBV28 to TRBJ1-3; D remains ambiguous. CDR3 length equals 21 residues. Per germline, CDR1 MDHEN and CDR2 SYDVKM. V was shortened by 2 bases and J by 4 bases, with 30 bases between the two germline ends.